This T cell receptor (beta chain) was recovered during a study of regulatory T cells in long-lasting Graves disease. Study information: To qualify as persistent, Graves' disease required over 5 years of antithyroid drugs with positive TSH receptor antibodies.

Deletions cut 5 bases from V and 1 base from J, with 9 bases between. There are 13 residues in the CDR3. In germline, CDR1 is MDHEN, CDR2 SYDVKM. Stated time point: persistent/refractory GD, antithyroid drugs over 5 years with positive TRAb. Isolated PBMC RNA provided the starting material for the TCR library. Building the TCR beta libraries relied on iRepertoire HTBI primers, and CDR3 regions underwent Arm-PCR. In TCRdb, the multiplex PCR reads were re-called with MiXCR into one record per CDR3 protein. The sample carries about 470,000 distinct CDR3 sequences, around 20% recorded once. At least ten counts were recorded for this clonotype. Its target is unknown. Study observations and caveats: Persistent disease preferred TRBV28, TRBJ1-2 and TRBJ2-5.

This clonotype was obtained from a female donor with Graves disease. This chain connects TRBV28 to TRBJ2-7; D gene uncertain. The specimen was peripheral blood mononuclear cells (PBMCs), collected when the disease was refractory, from a patient treated with antithyroid drugs. CDR3 residues: CASSDQVSYEQYF. CDR3 DNA: TGTGCCAGCAGTGATCAGGTATCCTACGAGCAGTACTTC.